This T cell receptor (beta chain) was profiled in a study of cytomegalovirus exposure and HLA in healthy donors. General study points: The study reported that TCR beta sequences accurately predicted HLA-A and HLA-B alleles in most subjects. Previously analyzed data showed that most TCR beta V segments were productive at a frequency of about 90% or about 30%.

About this clone: Its antigen is as yet unknown.

PCR involved 60 Vbeta and 13 Jbeta primers. Profiled with immunoSEQ multiplex PCR; TCRdb holds only in-frame clones, not every one. The sample lists 130,000 to 150,000 clones; roughly 80% were seen once. Unmatched junction bases numbered 13, after V lost 4 bases and J lost 3 bases. There are 17 residues in the CDR3. Germline V gene sequence: CDR1 MNHNS, CDR2 SASEGT. Sequenced sample: PBMCs. The chain recombines TRBV6-1 with TRBJ2-3; TRBD1 matches at 7 bases. This sequence originates from a middle-aged woman in good health and CMV-seropositive. CDR3 protein: CASSVTPRQGRTDTQYF. The CDR3 region has the DNA TGTGCCAGCAGTGTGACGCCGAGACAGGGACGGACAGATACGCAGTATTTT.